These 19 T cell receptor beta chains came from one sample sequenced in a study of shared clonotypes between healthy human individuals. Terminally differentiated effector memory CD45RA+ cells were excluded by CCR7 positive selection of CD45RO-negative cells. TCRdb's table, derived via immunoSEQ multiplex PCR, lists solely in-frame clones and lacks some. This sample has hundreds of thousands of clones, with over 95% found just once. What was sequenced was naive CD8+ T cells sorted from blood. These receptors were obtained from a young woman in good health.

The CDR3 is CASREDRSYGYTF. CDR3 sequence (DNA): TGTGCCAGCAGGGAGGACAGGAGTTATGGCTACACCTTC. This chain uses TRBV6-1 with TRBJ1-2, with 7 nucleotides matching TRBD1. Germline trimming cut 6 bases from V and 5 bases from J; bases unmatched to any gene: 6. Per germline, CDR1 MNHNS and CDR2 SASEGT. The CDR3 sequence is 13 residues long.

The chain links TRBV5-6 to TRBJ1-4, with 10 positions matching TRBD1. The CDR3 extends over 14 amino acids. Looked up from germline, CDR1 is SGHDT and CDR2 is YYEEEE. The trim removed 3 bases at V and 5 bases at J, leaving 1 base unmatched. The CDR3 reads CASSSGQGNEKLFF. The CDR3 bases are TGTGCCAGCAGCTCGGGACAGGGGAATGAAAAACTGTTTTTT.

The chain combines TRBV7-9 with TRBJ2-3; TRBD2 agrees at 16 bases. Unmatched junction bases numbered 7, after V lost 2 bases and J lost 2 bases. Germline V gene data show CDR1 as SEHNR and CDR2 as FQNEAQ (reference sequence). CDR3 length: 19 amino acids. The CDR3 DNA follows: TGTGCCAGCAGCTTATGGGGACTAGCGGGAGGGAACCTCACAGATACGCAGTATTTT. Amino acid sequence: CASSLWGLAGGNLTDTQYF.

The chain joins TRBV5-5 to TRBJ1-2; D gene ambiguous. This CDR3 region has 15 residues. Trimming left V 2 bases short and J 4 bases short, with 15 bases between. Germline CDR1 and CDR2: SGHKS and YYEKEE (reference sequence). CDR3: CASSFEAPTFYGYTF. The CDR3 nucleotides are TGTGCCAGCAGCTTCGAAGCGCCGACTTTCTATGGCTACACCTTC. The full variable domain, rest sourced from reference TRBV5-5 and TRBJ1-2, is DAGVTQSPTHLIKTRGQQVTLRCSPISGHKSVSWYQQVLGQGPQFIFQYYEKEERGRGNFPDRFSARQFPNYSSELNVNALLLGDSALYLCASSFEAPTFYGYTFGSGTRLTVV.

The chain joins TRBV4-1 to TRBJ2-1; 9 bases agree with TRBD1. Germline CDR1 and CDR2: MGHRA and YSYEKL. CDR3 length equals 16 residues. Losses at the gene ends were 2 bases for V and 2 bases for J; bases not matched to a gene: 4. The CDR3 loop is CASSQKGQGPYNEQFF. The CDR3 DNA reads as TGCGCCAGCAGCCAAAAAGGACAGGGGCCCTACAATGAGCAGTTCTTC.

A single count supports this clone. The genes are TRBV13 and TRBJ2-7, with D uncertain. Trimming took off 2 bases at V and 3 bases at J, with 2 bases between the two ends. This CDR3 region has 11 residues. Per germline, CDR1 PRHDT and CDR2 FYEKMQ (reference sequence). Written as DNA, the CDR3 is TGTGCCAGCAGCTTAAACTACGAGCAGTACTTC. This gives the protein CASSLNYEQYF.

The chain has TRBV4-1 and TRBJ2-7; D gene ambiguous. V was clipped by 1 base and J by 6 bases, with 13 bases between them. The CDR3 is 14 residues long. Looked up from germline, CDR1 is MGHRA and CDR2 is YSYEKL. CDR3 protein: CASSQGPKGGEQYF. For the CDR3, the DNA is TGCGCCAGCAGCCAAGGCCCCAAAGGCGGCGAGCAGTACTTC.

This chain uses TRBV18 with TRBJ2-7; D is unresolved. Trimming left V 1 base short and J 2 bases short, with 12 bases between. The germline CDR1 and CDR2 sequences are KGHSH and LQKENI. This CDR3 is built from 15 residues. CDR3 residues: CASSPHRRTPYEQYF. DNA of the CDR3: TGTGCCAGCTCACCACACCGGCGCACTCCCTACGAGCAGTACTTC.

CDR3 sequence (DNA): TGTGCCAGCTCCCCTCGGCAGTATCGTCTCTATGGCTACACCTTC. This codes for CASSPRQYRLYGYTF. The V gene is TRBV27, the J gene TRBJ1-2, with D uncertain. From germline, CDR1 is MNHEY and CDR2 SMNVEV (reference sequence). Trimming pared 8 bases from V and 4 bases from J, leaving 20 bases between. The CDR3 has 15 residues.

The J gene is TRBJ2-1, the V gene TRBV18, with TRBD1 matching 9 bases. The CDR3 extends over 16 amino acids. The germline CDR1 and CDR2 sequences are KGHSH and LQKENI. The V segment lost 3 bases and the J segment 2 bases; nucleotides outside the gene matches: 5. CDR3 DNA: TGTGCCAGCTCACCGACAGGGGGATTGACCTACAATGAGCAGTTCTTC. Translating it yields CASSPTGGLTYNEQFF.

The J gene is TRBJ2-7, the V gene TRBV4-1; unclear D gene. The V and J ends lost 1 base and 4 bases respectively, with 8 bases between them. Germline V gives CDR1 MGHRA, CDR2 YSYEKL. The CDR3 sequence is 13 residues long. Written as DNA, the CDR3 is TGCGCCAGCAGCCAAGCCCTCGGGTACGAGCAGTACTTC. Encoded protein: CASSQALGYEQYF.

This chain joins TRBV2 and TRBJ2-7; D remains unclear. Per the germline V gene, CDR1 is SNHLY and CDR2 is FYNNEI. CDR3 length equals 12 residues. Deletions cut 11 bases from V and 2 bases from J, with 13 bases between. The CDR3 reads CADAADAYEQYF. The CDR3 nucleotides are TGTGCCGACGCGGCAGACGCCTACGAGCAGTACTTC. Drawing the rest from reference TRBV2 and TRBJ2-7, the complete variable domain is EPEVTQTPSHQVTQMGQEVILRCVPISNHLYFYWYRQILGQKVEFLVSFYNNEISEKSEIFDDQFSVERPDGSNFTLKIRSTKLEDSAMYFCADAADAYEQYFGPGTRLTVT.

The chain is built from TRBV11-3 and TRBJ2-3, with 8 bases identical to TRBD2. This CDR3 is 15 amino acids long. Germline assignment: CDR1 SGHNT and CDR2 YENEEA. Trimming removed 5 bases from V and 4 bases from J; junction bases left unmatched: 8. The CDR3 region is CASSIGTSLADTQYF. CDR3 coding DNA: TGTGCCAGCAGCATAGGGACTAGTCTTGCAGATACGCAGTATTTT.

The chain couples TRBV6-5 to TRBJ1-1, with D perhaps matching TRBD1 (5 bases). This CDR3 is 15 amino acids long. CDR1 and CDR2 (germline): MNHEY, SVGAGI. V dropped 0 bases and J dropped 2 bases, with 10 bases sitting between them. CDR3 DNA sequence: TGTGCCAGCAGTTACTCGGAGGGGTTCAACACTGAAGCTTTCTTT. The encoded protein is CASSYSEGFNTEAFF.

V is TRBV13 and J is TRBJ2-5; 12 bases match TRBD1. The V segment lost 5 bases and the J segment 5 bases; nucleotides outside the gene matches: 6. The germline V gene has CDR1 PRHDT and CDR2 FYEKMQ (reference sequence). The CDR3 sequence is 15 residues long. CDR3 in DNA: TGTGCCAGCAGCACGGGGACAGGGGGCTTTGAGACCCAGTACTTC. It yields the protein CASSTGTGGFETQYF.

The chain joins TRBV27 to TRBJ1-4; D is ambiguous. V was pared by 6 bases and J by 0 bases, with 8 bases between. Germline CDR1 reads MNHEY; CDR2 reads SMNVEV (reference sequence). The CDR3 is 14 residues long. CDR3 sequence reads: CASSPFATNEKLFF. The CDR3 DNA follows: TGTGCCAGCAGCCCCTTTGCAACTAATGAAAAACTGTTTTTT.

This clone was seen once. The V and J genes are TRBV13 and TRBJ2-7; TRBD2 matches at 10 bases. The CDR3 spans 17 residues. The V gene end was trimmed by 1 base and the J gene end by 7 bases; junction bases not matched to a gene: 13. Germline loops: CDR1 PRHDT, CDR2 FYEKMQ (reference sequence). DNA for the CDR3: TGTGCCAGCAGCTTAGACTCTGGGGCTAGCGGGAGTAGGGAGCAGTACTTC. Protein sequence: CASSLDSGASGSREQYF.

Remarks on this clone: In the same sample, other DNA sequences code for this CDR3. The chain uses TRBV9 and TRBJ2-7; 11 bases fit TRBD2. The CDR3 has 14 residues. Trimming at V came to 0 bases and at J to 4 bases, leaving 0 bases not matched to a gene. Per the germline V gene, CDR1 is SGDLS and CDR2 is YYNGEE. In DNA form, the CDR3 reads TGTGCCAGCAGCGTAGGGACTAGCGGGTACGAGCAGTACTTC. It translates to CASSVGTSGYEQYF.

V usage is TRBV27 and J usage is TRBJ1-1, with D uncertain. The CDR3 runs to 13 residues. Germline loops: CDR1 MNHEY, CDR2 SMNVEV (reference sequence). Trimming shortened V by 6 bases and J by 4 bases, and 12 bases separated the two germline ends. In DNA form, the CDR3 reads TGTGCCAGCAGACCTGGCCTGAGCACTGAAGCTTTCTTT. Its protein product is CASRPGLSTEAFF.